Below, 23 T cell receptor beta chains from the same sample are listed, as sequenced in a study of graft-versus-host responses after intestinal transplantation. Clones were sequenced by immunoSEQ multiplex PCR, and TCRdb holds only the in-frame ones, with some missing. The sample has tens of thousands of clones, around 82% seen once. Their antigen targets remain unknown. The source was unstimulated CD4+ T cells sorted from spleen or lymph node cells, collected before transplant. These receptors all come from a human donor who was the organ donor for an intestinal transplant.

The CDR3 region is CASSLASFQETQYF. CDR3 bases: TGTGCCAGCAGTTTAGCGAGCTTCCAAGAGACCCAGTACTTC. V gene TRBV28 combines with J gene TRBJ2-5, with D hard to call. Trimming stripped 2 bases from V and 1 base from J, with 8 bases between. Per germline, CDR1 MDHEN and CDR2 SYDVKM. The CDR3 is made up of 14 amino acids.

This clone was picked up one time. The gene calls are TRBV28 and TRBJ1-2; tentative D call: TRBD1 (5 bases). The CDR3 contains 13 residues. V was clipped by 2 bases and J by 7 bases, with 11 bases between them. CDR1 MDHEN and CDR2 SYDVKM come from the germline V gene. The CDR3 nucleotides are TGTGCCAGCAGTTTAAGGCAGGGCACTGGCTACACCTTC. It is translated as CASSLRQGTGYTF.

The V call is TRBV2, the J call TRBJ2-3; 7 positions agree with TRBD1. Germline V gives CDR1 SNHLY, CDR2 FYNNEI. V lost 4 bases and J lost 6; bases outside the gene matches: 7. This CDR3 has 14 residues. For the CDR3, the DNA is TGTGCCAGCAGTGGGGCAGGGGGAAAGGATACGCAGTATTTT. Translated: CASSGAGGKDTQYF. Supplemented by reference TRBV2 and TRBJ2-3, the full variable domain reads EPEVTQTPSHQVTQMGQEVILRCVPISNHLYFYWYRQILGQKVEFLVSFYNNEISEKSEIFDDQFSVERPDGSNFTLKIRSTKLEDSAMYFCASSGAGGKDTQYFGPGTRLTVL.

The V call is TRBV25-1, the J call TRBJ2-4; a possible D gene is TRBD1 (6 bases). The CDR3 is 14 residues long. V lost 2 bases to trimming and J lost 1 base, with 6 bases between them. Germline V lookup: CDR1 MGHDK, CDR2 SYGVNS. CDR3 residues: CASSETGAKNIQYF. The DNA for the CDR3 is TGTGCCAGCAGTGAAACAGGGGCCAAAAACATTCAGTACTTC.

This chain connects TRBV10-1 to TRBJ1-5, with D perhaps TRBD1 (6 bases). The germline V gene encodes CDR1 WNHNN and CDR2 SYGVQD (reference sequence). This CDR3 is built from 14 residues. The V end lost 5 bases, the J end lost 4 bases, and 12 bases lay between the germline ends. CDR3 coding DNA: TGCGCCAGCAGTACACAGGGCCTTAATCAGCCCCAGCATTTT. It specifies CASSTQGLNQPQHF.

The CDR3 loop is CASSGFIRGSYNEQFF. The CDR3 DNA follows: TGTGCCAGCAGTGGGTTTATTAGGGGGTCCTACAATGAGCAGTTCTTC. The chain couples TRBV6-1 to TRBJ2-1; TRBD1 is a possible D gene (6 bases). Germline V lookup: CDR1 MNHNS, CDR2 SASEGT. Deletions cut 4 bases from V and 1 base from J, with 14 bases between. The CDR3 covers 16 residues.

The J gene is TRBJ2-7, the V gene TRBV6-1; 7 bases match TRBD2. This CDR3 region has 18 residues. Germline-derived CDR1 and CDR2 are MNHNS and SASEGT. Losses at the gene ends were 2 bases for V and 1 base for J; bases not matched to a gene: 14. The CDR3 spells CASSELGGVLKGSYEQYV. Written as DNA, the CDR3 is TGTGCCAGCAGTGAACTTGGGGGGGTCCTTAAGGGGTCCTACGAGCAGTACGTC.

The rearrangement joins TRBV6-5 to TRBJ1-1; no definite D call. The CDR3 runs 11 residues. The V gene's germline CDR1 is MNHEY and CDR2 SVGAGI. Trimming cost V 8 bases and J 8 bases, with 12 bases left between them. In DNA form, the CDR3 reads TGTGCCAGCTCCTTCTCGTCCGAAGCTTTCTTT. This encodes CASSFSSEAFF.

This clone was observed once. V is TRBV27 and J is TRBJ2-2; TRBD2 is a possible D gene (6 bases). Germline CDR1 is MNHEY and CDR2 is SMNVEV (reference sequence). CDR3 length: 18 residues. The germline V and J ends were trimmed by 2 bases and 0 bases, with 16 bases remaining between them. The CDR3 reads CASSLKPPGGANTGELFF. The DNA of the CDR3 is TGTGCCAGCAGTTTAAAGCCCCCCGGGGGAGCGAACACCGGGGAGCTGTTTTTT.

The chain has TRBV29-1 and TRBJ2-7; D ambiguous. CDR3 size: 12 residues. Trimming removed 5 bases from V and 0 bases from J, with 8 bases in between. CDR1 is SQVTM, CDR2 ANQGSEA, per germline. CDR3 sequence (DNA): TGCAGCGTTTTGTCGGACTCCTACGAGCAGTACGTC. Translating it yields CSVLSDSYEQYV.

V usage is TRBV5-1 and J usage is TRBJ2-2; TRBD2 aligns across 8 bases. J was trimmed by 4 bases and V by 2 bases; bases with no gene match: 4. The CDR3 spans 15 residues. CDR1 SGHRS and CDR2 YFSETQ come from the germline V gene. The CDR3 coding sequence is TGCGCCAGCAGCTTCTCAGCGGGGGCCACCGGGGAGCTGTTTTTT. Protein: CASSFSAGATGELFF. Full variable domain (remainder filled in from reference TRBV5-1 and TRBJ2-2): KAGVTQTPRYLIKTRGQQVTLSCSPISGHRSVSWYQQTPGQGLQFLFEYFSETQRNKGNFPGRFSGRQFSNSRSEMNVSTLELGDSALYLCASSFSAGATGELFFGEGSRLTVL.

This chain uses TRBV18 with TRBJ2-3, with D maybe TRBD2 (5 bases). V was pared by 3 bases and J by 1 base, with 11 bases between. This CDR3 has 15 amino acids. Germline-derived CDR1 and CDR2 are KGHSH and LQKENI. The DNA for the CDR3 is TGTGCCAGCTCACCCACGGGGATGGGCACAGATACGCAGTATTTT. This codes for CASSPTGMGTDTQYF. The entire variable domain, with the rest obtained from reference TRBV18 and TRBJ2-3, is as follows: NAGVMQNPRHLVRRRGQEARLRCSPMKGHSHVYWYRQLPEEGLKFMVYLQKENIIDESGMPKERFSAEFPKEGPSILRIQQVVRGDSAAYFCASSPTGMGTDTQYFGPGTRLTVL.

The rearrangement uses TRBV9 and TRBJ1-2, with 9 bases fitting TRBD1. Germline CDR1 is SGDLS and CDR2 is YYNGEE. The CDR3 extends over 16 amino acids. V was clipped by 0 bases and J by 5 bases; unmatched bases: 8. In nucleotides, the CDR3 is TGTGCCAGCAGCGTAGCTCCGAGGACAGGGGAGTATGGCTACACCTTC. This translates into CASSVAPRTGEYGYTF. Based on the CDR3 plus reference TRBV9 and TRBJ1-2, the full variable domain is DSGVTQTPKHLITATGQRVTLRCSPRSGDLSVYWYQQSLDQGLQFLIQYYNGEERAKGNILERFSAQQFPDLHSELNLSSLELGDSALYFCASSVAPRTGEYGYTFGSGTRLTVV.

This chain connects TRBV2 to TRBJ2-1, with TRBD2 as a possible D gene (7 bases). The germline CDR1 and CDR2 sequences are SNHLY and FYNNEI. The V and J ends lost 6 bases and 9 bases respectively, with 18 bases between them. CDR3 length equals 14 residues. The CDR3 DNA reads TGTGCCAGCAGCCCCACCCCGGGGGGCTCTGAGCAGTTCTTC. This encodes CASSPTPGGSEQFF.

A single count supports this clone. J is TRBJ1-4 and V is TRBV2; D uncertain. The CDR3 sequence is 15 residues long. Germline assignment: CDR1 SNHLY and CDR2 FYNNEI. The V end lost 4 bases, the J end lost 7 bases, and 16 bases lay between the germline ends. In DNA, the CDR3 is TGTGCCAGCAGTGTGGGCCGCGTGGGAGGTGAAAAACTGTTTTTT. Its translation is CASSVGRVGGEKLFF.

The chain combines TRBV7-2 with TRBJ1-1, with unresolved D. This CDR3 is built from 13 residues. Germline CDR1 is SGHTA and CDR2 is FQGNSA. The germline V and J ends were trimmed by 3 bases and 4 bases, with 9 bases remaining between them. The CDR3 sequence: CASSLSEGTEAFF. The CDR3 DNA sequence: TGTGCCAGCAGCTTGTCGGAGGGCACTGAAGCTTTCTTT.

This chain uses TRBV5-5 with TRBJ2-6, with 9 nucleotides matching TRBD1. Germline assignment: CDR1 SGHKS and CDR2 YYEKEE (reference sequence). Trimming at V came to 3 bases and at J to 1 base, leaving 5 bases not matched to a gene. The CDR3 is 17 residues long. The CDR3 here is CASSSGQGRSGANVLTF. The CDR3 nucleotides read TGTGCCAGCAGCTCTGGACAGGGGAGGTCTGGGGCCAACGTCCTGACTTTC.

CDR3 sequence: CASSATGSPGYTF. The CDR3 DNA reads TGTGCCAGCAGTGCCACCGGGAGCCCTGGCTACACCTTC. The rearrangement uses TRBV28 and TRBJ1-2; D is undetermined. V gave up 5 bases and J gave up 7 bases, with 14 bases separating them. There are 13 residues in the CDR3. Germline V gene sequence: CDR1 MDHEN, CDR2 SYDVKM.

The chain carries TRBV18 and TRBJ1-5, with a possible D match to TRBD1 (6 bases). CDR1 is KGHSH, CDR2 LQKENI, per germline. The CDR3 has 13 residues. V dropped 6 bases and J dropped 3 bases, with 9 bases sitting between them. The CDR3 DNA reads as TGTGCCAGCTCGGCAGGGGACAATCAGCCCCAGCATTTT. This codes for CASSAGDNQPQHF.

The chain combines TRBV6-5 with TRBJ1-6; 8 nucleotides match TRBD1. The CDR3 has 15 residues. The trim removed 6 bases at V and 4 bases at J, leaving 5 bases unmatched. Looked up from germline, CDR1 is MNHEY and CDR2 is SVGAGI. The CDR3 sequence is CASSLGQDYNSPLHF. DNA for the CDR3: TGTGCCAGCAGCTTGGGACAGGATTATAATTCACCCCTCCACTTT.

This chain joins TRBV18 and TRBJ1-5, with D possibly being TRBD1 (6 bases). The CDR3 loop spans 14 amino acids. CDR1 and CDR2 from the germline V gene are KGHSH and LQKENI. Trimming shortened V by 3 bases and J by 3 bases, and 9 bases separated the two germline ends. The CDR3 region is CASSPGQLNQPQHF. The CDR3 bases are TGTGCCAGCTCACCGGGACAACTCAATCAGCCCCAGCATTTT.

This chain uses TRBV28 with TRBJ1-1, with 11 bases matching TRBD1. This CDR3 contains 14 residues. J gave up 11 bases and V 6 bases, and 11 bases lay outside the gene matches. The germline CDR1 and CDR2 sequences are MDHEN and SYDVKM. CDR3 loop: CASRLPGQGVVAFF. The CDR3 DNA follows: TGTGCCAGCAGGCTACCGGGACAGGGGGTTGTGGCTTTCTTT.

The gene calls are TRBV5-6 and TRBJ2-1, with TRBD2 as a possible D gene (6 bases). The CDR3 runs 14 residues. Germline V CDR1 and CDR2: SGHDT, YYEEEE. The V end was cut by 0 bases, the J end by 7 bases, with 11 bases between. The CDR3 sequence is CASSLGLVENEQFF. CDR3 DNA sequence: TGTGCCAGCAGCTTGGGACTAGTGGAGAATGAGCAGTTCTTC.